The sequence of this T cell receptor beta chain was determined in a study of blood T cell repertoires in COVID-19. As for the study in general: From the United States, Italy and Spain came samples of acute and convalescent COVID-19. T cells, B-cell-depleted T cells, or PBMCs supplied cDNA or gDNA.

J lost 3 bases, V lost 7 bases, and 7 bases had no gene match. This CDR3 has 15 amino acids. CDR1 and CDR2 (germline): SNHLY, FYNNEI. Authors' processing steps: The assay estimated nucleated cells by amplifying reference gene primers. Only in-frame clones appear in the TCRdb table, and some are missing; sequencing was by immunoSEQ multiplex PCR. V and J calls and clone size are copied from that table; D and trimming were computed from the DNA. The sample contains more than 100,000 clones, 84% of which appear only once. The V gene is TRBV2, the J gene TRBJ2-5; 11 bases agree with TRBD1. The specimen was peripheral blood. The sequence was obtained from a man aged 60 to 69 with acute or convalescent COVID-19. CDR3: CASKRDRGKEETQYF. CDR3 DNA: TGTGCCAGCAAACGGGACAGGGGGAAAGAAGAGACCCAGTACTTC.